The sample holds a few counts of the clone carrying this T cell receptor beta chain. As part of library construction, unique molecular identifiers were attached to individual cDNA molecules. TCRdb fed the 5' RACE reads into MiXCR, producing one record per CDR3 protein. The sample includes 50,000 to 65,000 distinct CDR3 sequences, 20% of them seen just once. This CDR3 region has 14 residues. Per the germline V gene, CDR1 is LNHDA and CDR2 is SQIVND (reference sequence). The ends were cut back, 3 bases at V and 4 bases at J, with 11 bases in the middle. This entry belongs to a study of early T cells in non-severe SARS-CoV-2 infection. Study information: The authors sequenced bulk RNA from unsorted whole blood, leaving chains unpaired.

This specimen was whole blood, taken at baseline. This chain links TRBV19 with TRBJ2-3, with D unclear. This TCR came from an adult who was a healthcare worker with PCR-confirmed SARS-CoV-2 infection or an uninfected control (not recorded which). CDR3 amino acids: CASSISSSSDTQYF. CDR3 bases: TGTGCCAGTAGTATTAGTAGCAGTTCAGATACGCAGTATTTT.